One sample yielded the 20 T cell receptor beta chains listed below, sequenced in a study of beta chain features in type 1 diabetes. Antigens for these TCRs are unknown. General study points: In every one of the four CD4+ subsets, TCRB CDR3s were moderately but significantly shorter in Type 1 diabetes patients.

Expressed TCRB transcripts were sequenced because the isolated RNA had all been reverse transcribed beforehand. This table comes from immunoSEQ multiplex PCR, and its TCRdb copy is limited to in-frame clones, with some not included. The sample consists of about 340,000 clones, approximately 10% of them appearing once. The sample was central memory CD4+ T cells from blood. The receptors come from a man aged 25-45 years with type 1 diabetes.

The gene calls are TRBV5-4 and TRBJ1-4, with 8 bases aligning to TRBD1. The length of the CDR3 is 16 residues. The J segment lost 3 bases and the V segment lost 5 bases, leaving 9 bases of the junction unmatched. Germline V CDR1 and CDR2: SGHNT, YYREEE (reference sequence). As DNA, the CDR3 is TGTGCCAGCAGTCAGACCCGGGACAGGCCTAATGAAAAACTGTTTTTT. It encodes CASSQTRDRPNEKLFF.

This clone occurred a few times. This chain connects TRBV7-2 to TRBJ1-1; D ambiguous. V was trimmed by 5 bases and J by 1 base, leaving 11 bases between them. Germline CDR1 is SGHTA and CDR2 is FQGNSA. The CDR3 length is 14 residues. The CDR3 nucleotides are TGTGCCAGCAGCGGGCAGCTCTCGAACACTGAAGCTTTCTTT. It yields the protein CASSGQLSNTEAFF.

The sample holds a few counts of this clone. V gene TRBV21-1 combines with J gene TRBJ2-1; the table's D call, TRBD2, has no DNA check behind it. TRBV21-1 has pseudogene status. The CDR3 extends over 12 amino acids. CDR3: CASGGRNNEQFF. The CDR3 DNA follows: TGTGCCAGCGGAGGGCGGAACAATGAGCAGTTCTTC.

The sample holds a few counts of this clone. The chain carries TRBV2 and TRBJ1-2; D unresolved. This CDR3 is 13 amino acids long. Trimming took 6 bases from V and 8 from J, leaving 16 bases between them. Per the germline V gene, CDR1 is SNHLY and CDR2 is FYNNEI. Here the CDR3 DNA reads TGTGCCAGCAGCTTTGTGGGCCGGGGAGGCTACACCTTC. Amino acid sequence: CASSFVGRGGYTF.

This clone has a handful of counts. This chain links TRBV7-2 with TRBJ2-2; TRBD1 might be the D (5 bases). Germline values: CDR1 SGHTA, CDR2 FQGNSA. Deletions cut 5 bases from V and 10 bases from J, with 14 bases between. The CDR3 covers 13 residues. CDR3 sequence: CASSQGRAKELFF. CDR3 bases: TGTGCCAGCAGCCAGGGCAGGGCGAAGGAGCTGTTTTTT.

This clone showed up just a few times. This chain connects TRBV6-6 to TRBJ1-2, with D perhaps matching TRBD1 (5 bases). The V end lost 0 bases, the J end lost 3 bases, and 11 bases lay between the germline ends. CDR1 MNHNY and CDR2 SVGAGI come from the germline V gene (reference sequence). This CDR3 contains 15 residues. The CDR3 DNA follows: TGTGCCAGCAGTTACTCGACGGGGGTTGACTATGGCTACACCTTC. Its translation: CASSYSTGVDYGYTF.

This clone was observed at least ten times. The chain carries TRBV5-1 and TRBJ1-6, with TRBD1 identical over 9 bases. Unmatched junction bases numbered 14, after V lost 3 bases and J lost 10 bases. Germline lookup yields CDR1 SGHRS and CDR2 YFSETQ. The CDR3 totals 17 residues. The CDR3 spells CASSWERLGQGNSPLHF. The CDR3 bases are TGCGCCAGCAGCTGGGAAAGGTTGGGACAGGGCAACTCACCCCTCCACTTT.

The CDR3 DNA reads TGTGCCTGGAGCCGGGACGCGAACACTGAAGCTTTCTTT. The encoded protein is CAWSRDANTEAFF. V gene TRBV30 combines with J gene TRBJ1-1; maybe TRBD1 (5 bases). Germline V gene lookup returns CDR1 GTSNPN and CDR2 SVGIG (reference sequence). V dropped 3 bases and J dropped 1 base, with 9 bases sitting between them. CDR3 length equals 13 residues.

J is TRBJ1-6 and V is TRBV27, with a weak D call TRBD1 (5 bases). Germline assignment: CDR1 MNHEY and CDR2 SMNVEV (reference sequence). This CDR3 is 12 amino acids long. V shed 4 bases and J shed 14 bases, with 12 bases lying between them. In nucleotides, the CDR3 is TGTGCCAGCAGTTCACCGCGGGGGGCCCTCCACTTT. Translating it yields CASSSPRGALHF.

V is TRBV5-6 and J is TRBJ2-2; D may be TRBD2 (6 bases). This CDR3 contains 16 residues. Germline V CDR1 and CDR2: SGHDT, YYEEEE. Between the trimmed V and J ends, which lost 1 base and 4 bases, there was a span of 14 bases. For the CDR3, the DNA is TGTGCCAGCAGCTTGTTCGGCGACGGGGGCACCGGGGAGCTGTTTTTT. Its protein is CASSLFGDGGTGELFF.

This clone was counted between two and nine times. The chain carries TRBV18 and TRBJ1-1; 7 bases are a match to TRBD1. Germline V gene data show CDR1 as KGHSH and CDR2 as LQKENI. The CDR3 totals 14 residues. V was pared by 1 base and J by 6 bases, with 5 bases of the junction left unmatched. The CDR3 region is CASSPLGTESEAFF. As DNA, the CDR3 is TGTGCCAGCTCACCACTGGGGACAGAGTCTGAAGCTTTCTTT.

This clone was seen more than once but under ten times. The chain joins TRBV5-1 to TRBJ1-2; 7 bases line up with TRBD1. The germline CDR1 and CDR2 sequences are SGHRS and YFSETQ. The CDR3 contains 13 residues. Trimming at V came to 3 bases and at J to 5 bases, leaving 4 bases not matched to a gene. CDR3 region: CASSSGQVYGYTF. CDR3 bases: TGCGCCAGCAGCTCCGGACAGGTGTATGGCTACACCTTC.

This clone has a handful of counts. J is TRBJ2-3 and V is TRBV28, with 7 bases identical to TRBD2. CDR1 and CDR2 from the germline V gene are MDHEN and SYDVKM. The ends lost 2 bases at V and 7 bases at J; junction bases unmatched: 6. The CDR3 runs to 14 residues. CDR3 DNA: TGTGCCAGCAGTTTAACGCTAGCGGACAATACGCAGTATTTT. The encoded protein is CASSLTLADNTQYF.

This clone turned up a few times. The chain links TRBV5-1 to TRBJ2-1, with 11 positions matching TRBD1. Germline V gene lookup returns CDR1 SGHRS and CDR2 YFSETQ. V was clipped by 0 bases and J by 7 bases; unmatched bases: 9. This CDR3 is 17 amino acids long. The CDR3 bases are TGCGCCAGCAGCTTGGGCTCAGGACAGGGGGCGAGGAATGAGCAGTTCTTC. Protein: CASSLGSGQGARNEQFF.

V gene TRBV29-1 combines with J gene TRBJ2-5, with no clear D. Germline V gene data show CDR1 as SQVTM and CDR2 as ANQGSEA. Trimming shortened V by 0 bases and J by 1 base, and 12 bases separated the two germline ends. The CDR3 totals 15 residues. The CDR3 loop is CSVEDPGRAQETQYF. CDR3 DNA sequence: TGCAGCGTTGAAGATCCCGGACGGGCCCAAGAGACCCAGTACTTC.

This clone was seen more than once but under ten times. The CDR3 sequence: CASREGHLNTEAFF. CDR3 nucleotides: TGTGCCAGCCGGGAAGGGCACTTAAACACTGAAGCTTTCTTT. The chain is built from TRBV2 and TRBJ1-1; D not resolved. The CDR3 has 14 amino acids. V shed 8 bases and J shed 2 bases, with 15 bases lying between them. Per germline, CDR1 SNHLY and CDR2 FYNNEI. The full variable domain, its missing parts supplied by reference TRBV2 and TRBJ1-1, is EPEVTQTPSHQVTQMGQEVILRCVPISNHLYFYWYRQILGQKVEFLVSFYNNEISEKSEIFDDQFSVERPDGSNFTLKIRSTKLEDSAMYFCASREGHLNTEAFFGQGTRLTVV.

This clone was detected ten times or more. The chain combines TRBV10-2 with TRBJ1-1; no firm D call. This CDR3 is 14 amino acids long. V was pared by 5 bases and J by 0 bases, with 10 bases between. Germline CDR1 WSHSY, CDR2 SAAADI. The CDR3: CASSFSVVNTEAFF. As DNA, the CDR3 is TGCGCCAGCAGTTTTTCGGTGGTGAACACTGAAGCTTTCTTT.

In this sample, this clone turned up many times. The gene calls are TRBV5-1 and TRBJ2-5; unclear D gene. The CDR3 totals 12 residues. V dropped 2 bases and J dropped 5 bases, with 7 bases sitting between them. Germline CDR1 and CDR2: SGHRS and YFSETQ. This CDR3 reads CASSFELETQYF. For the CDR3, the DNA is TGCGCCAGCAGCTTTGAGTTGGAGACCCAGTACTTC.

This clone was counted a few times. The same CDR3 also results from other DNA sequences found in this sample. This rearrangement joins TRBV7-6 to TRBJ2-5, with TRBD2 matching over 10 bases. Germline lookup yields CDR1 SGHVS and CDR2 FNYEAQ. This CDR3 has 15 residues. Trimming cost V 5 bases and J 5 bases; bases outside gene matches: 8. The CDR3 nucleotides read TGTGCCAGCAGCCGTACGGAGCGGGGGGGCGAGACCCAGTACTTC. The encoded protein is CASSRTERGGETQYF.

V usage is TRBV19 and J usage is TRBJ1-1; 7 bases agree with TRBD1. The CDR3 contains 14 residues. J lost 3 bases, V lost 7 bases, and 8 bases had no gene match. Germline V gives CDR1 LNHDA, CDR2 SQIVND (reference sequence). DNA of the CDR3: TGTGCCAGTACTCAACGGGACAGACACACTGAAGCTTTCTTT. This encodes CASTQRDRHTEAFF.